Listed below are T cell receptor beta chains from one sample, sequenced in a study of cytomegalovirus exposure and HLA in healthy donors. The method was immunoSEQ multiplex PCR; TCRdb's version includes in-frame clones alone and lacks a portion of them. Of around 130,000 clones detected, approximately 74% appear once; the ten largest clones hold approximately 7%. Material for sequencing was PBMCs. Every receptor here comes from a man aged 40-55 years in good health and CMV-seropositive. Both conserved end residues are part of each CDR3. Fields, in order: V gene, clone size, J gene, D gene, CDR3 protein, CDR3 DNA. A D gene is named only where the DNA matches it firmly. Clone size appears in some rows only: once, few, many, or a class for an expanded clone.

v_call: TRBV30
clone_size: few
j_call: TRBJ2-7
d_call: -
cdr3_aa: CAWSFPPGTYEQYF
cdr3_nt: TGTGCCTGGAGTTTTCCCCCGGGAACCTACGAGCAGTACTTC

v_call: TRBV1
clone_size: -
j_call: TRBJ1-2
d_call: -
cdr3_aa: CTSSQAGDYGYTF
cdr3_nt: TGCACCAGCAGCCAAGCCGGGGACTATGGCTACACCTTC

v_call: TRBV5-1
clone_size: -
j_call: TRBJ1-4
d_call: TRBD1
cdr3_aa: CASSLEGRKGANGEKLFF
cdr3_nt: TGCGCCAGCAGCTTGGAAGGGCGAAAGGGGGCAAATGGGGAAAAACTGTTTTTT

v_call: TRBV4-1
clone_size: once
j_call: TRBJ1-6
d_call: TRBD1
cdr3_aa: CASSPERRTGSNSPLHF
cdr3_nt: TGCGCCAGCAGCCCCGAGCGGAGGACAGGGTCCAATTCACCCCTCCACTTT

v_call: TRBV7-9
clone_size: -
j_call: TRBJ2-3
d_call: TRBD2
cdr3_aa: CASSLSGGRSDTQYF
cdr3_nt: TGTGCCAGCAGCCTTAGCGGGGGGAGGTCAGATACGCAGTATTTT

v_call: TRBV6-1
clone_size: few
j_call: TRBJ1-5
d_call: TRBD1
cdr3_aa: CASSVLGTGNQPQHF
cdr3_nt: TGTGCCAGCAGTGTCTTGGGGACAGGTAATCAGCCCCAGCATTTT

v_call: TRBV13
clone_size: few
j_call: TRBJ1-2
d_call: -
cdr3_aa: CASSTGIGYGYTF
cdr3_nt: TGTGCCAGCAGCACAGGTATCGGGTATGGCTACACCTTC

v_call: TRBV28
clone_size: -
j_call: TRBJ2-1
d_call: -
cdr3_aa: CASTKLAGYNEQFF
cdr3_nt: TGTGCCAGCACCAAATTAGCCGGTTACAATGAGCAGTTCTTC

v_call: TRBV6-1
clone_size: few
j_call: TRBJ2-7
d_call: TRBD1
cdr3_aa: CASGQGWGEQYF
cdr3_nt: TGTGCCAGTGGACAGGGGTGGGGCGAGCAGTACTTC

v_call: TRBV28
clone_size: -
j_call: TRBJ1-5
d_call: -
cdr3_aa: CASSFERYNQPQHF
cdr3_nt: TGTGCCAGCAGTTTTGAACGGTATAATCAGCCCCAGCATTTT

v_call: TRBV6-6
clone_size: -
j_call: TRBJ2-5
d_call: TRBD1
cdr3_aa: CASSLGTGETQYF
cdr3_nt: TGTGCCAGCAGTCTAGGGACAGGGGAGACCCAGTACTTC

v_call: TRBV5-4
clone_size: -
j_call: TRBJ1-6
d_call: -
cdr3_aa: CASSLDRVPNSPLHF
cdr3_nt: TGTGCCAGCAGCTTGGACAGGGTCCCTAATTCACCCCTCCACTTT

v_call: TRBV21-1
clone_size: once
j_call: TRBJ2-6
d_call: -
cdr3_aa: CASSNRGHSGANVLTF
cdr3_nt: TGTGCCAGCAGCAATAGAGGGCACTCTGGGGCCAACGTCCTGACTTTC

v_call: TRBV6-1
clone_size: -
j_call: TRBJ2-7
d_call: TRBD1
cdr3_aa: CATETAGQGPYEQYF
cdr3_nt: TGTGCCACCGAAACAGCGGGACAGGGCCCCTACGAGCAGTACTTC

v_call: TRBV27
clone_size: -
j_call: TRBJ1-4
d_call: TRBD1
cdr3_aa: CASSSQGAFEKLFF
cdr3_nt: TGTGCCAGCAGTTCCCAGGGGGCTTTCGAAAAACTGTTTTTT

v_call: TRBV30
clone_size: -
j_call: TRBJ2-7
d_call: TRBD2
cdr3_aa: CAWSGGGEQYF
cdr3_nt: TGTGCCTGGAGTGGGGGGGGCGAGCAGTACTTC

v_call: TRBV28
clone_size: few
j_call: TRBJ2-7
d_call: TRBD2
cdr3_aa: CASSPSGRSSYEQYF
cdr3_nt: TGTGCCAGCAGTCCTAGCGGAAGGAGCTCCTACGAGCAGTACTTC

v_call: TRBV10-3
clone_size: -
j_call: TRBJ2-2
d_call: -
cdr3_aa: CAISPTGQTNTGELFF
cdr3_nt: TGTGCCATCAGCCCGACCGGACAGACGAACACCGGGGAGCTGTTTTTT

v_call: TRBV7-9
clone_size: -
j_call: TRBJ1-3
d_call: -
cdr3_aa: CASSLAGPTAGNTIYF
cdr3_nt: TGTGCCAGCAGCTTAGCGGGGCCCACGGCTGGAAACACCATATATTTT

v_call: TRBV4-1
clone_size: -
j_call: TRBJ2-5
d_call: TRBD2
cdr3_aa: CASSKGAAGGGETQYF
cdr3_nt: TGCGCCAGCAGCAAAGGGGCGGCGGGAGGAGGAGAGACCCAGTACTTC

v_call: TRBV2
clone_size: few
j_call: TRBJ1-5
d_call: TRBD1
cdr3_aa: CASQGARRNQPQHF
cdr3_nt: TGTGCCAGCCAGGGGGCGCGGCGCAATCAGCCCCAGCATTTT

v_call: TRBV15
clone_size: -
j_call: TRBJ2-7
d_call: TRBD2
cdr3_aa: CATSRNSGGTYEQYF
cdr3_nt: TGTGCCACCAGCAGAAATAGCGGGGGGACCTACGAGCAGTACTTC

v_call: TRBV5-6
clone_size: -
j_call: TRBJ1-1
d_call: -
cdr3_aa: CASRRGLSEAFF
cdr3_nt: TGTGCCAGCAGGAGAGGTCTGTCTGAAGCTTTCTTT

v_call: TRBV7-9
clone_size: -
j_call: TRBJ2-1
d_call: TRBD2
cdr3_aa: CASSLLAGIVNEQFF
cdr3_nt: TGTGCCAGCAGCCTACTAGCGGGGATTGTTAATGAGCAGTTCTTC

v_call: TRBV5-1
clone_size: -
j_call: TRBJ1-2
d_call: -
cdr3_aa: CASSLGWQGDGYTF
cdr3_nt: TGCGCCAGCAGCTTGGGTTGGCAAGGGGATGGCTACACCTTC

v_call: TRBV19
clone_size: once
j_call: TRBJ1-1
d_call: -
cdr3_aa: CASSIGGQGVGEAFF
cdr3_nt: TGTGCCAGTAGTATCGGGGGTCAGGGTGTAGGTGAAGCTTTCTTT

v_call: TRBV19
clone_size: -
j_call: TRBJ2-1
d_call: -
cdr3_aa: CASSNLVEQFF
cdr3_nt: TGTGCCAGTAGTAACCTAGTCGAGCAGTTCTTC